What follows are 23 T cell receptor beta chains derived from one specimen sequenced in a study of T cell repertoires in cytomegalovirus infection. No antigens are known for them. TCRdb called the reads again in MiXCR, with one record for every CDR3 protein. Of approximately 390,000 distinct CDR3 sequences in the sample, roughly 34% were seen once. This specimen was cultured PBMCs, taken from culture after CMV antigen stimulation. These receptors were obtained from a human donor in good health (CMV status not recorded). Some clones in this sample may be carry-over from other donors' samples.

The CDR3 DNA follows: TGTGCCAGCAGCCTCACAACCGGAAACTACGAGCAGTACTTC. Translating it yields CASSLTTGNYEQYF. The rearrangement joins TRBV6-5 to TRBJ2-7; D uncertain. The CDR3 has 14 residues. Trimming took 6 bases from V and 3 from J, leaving 15 bases between them. Germline V gives CDR1 MNHEY, CDR2 SVGAGI.

The CDR3 is CASSRDRGLVDEQFF. CDR3 sequence (DNA): TGCGCCAGCAGCCGGGACAGGGGGCTTGTCGATGAGCAGTTCTTC. The J gene is TRBJ2-1, the V gene TRBV4-3; TRBD1 matches at 12 bases. In germline, CDR1 is LGHNA, CDR2 YSLEER. The V segment lost 4 bases and the J segment 8 bases; nucleotides outside the gene matches: 6. The CDR3 length is 15 residues.

This clonotype has just one count. The chain uses TRBV5-8 and TRBJ1-1; possible D gene TRBD1, 5 bases. Trimming cost V 0 bases and J 3 bases, with 12 bases left between them. The CDR3 spans 15 residues. The germline V gene has CDR1 SGHTS and CDR2 YDEGEE. The CDR3 region has the DNA TGTGCCAGCAGCTTGGCCGGGACGGCACACACTGAAGCTTTCTTT. Its translation: CASSLAGTAHTEAFF.

This chain joins TRBV24-1 and TRBJ2-1; 13 nucleotides match TRBD2. From germline, CDR1 is KGHDR and CDR2 SFDVKD. V was clipped by 1 base and J by 7 bases; unmatched bases: 12. This CDR3 comprises 19 residues. The CDR3 coding sequence is TGTGCCACCAGTGATTTCCCAGGGACTAGCGGGAAGAAAAGAAATGAGCAGTTCTTC. As protein: CATSDFPGTSGKKRNEQFF.

In DNA, the CDR3 is TGCAGTGCTAGTTTGACTGACACTGAAGCTTTCTTT. The encoded protein is CSASLTDTEAFF. This rearrangement joins TRBV20-1 to TRBJ1-1, with D hard to call. Trimming removed 3 bases at V and 3 bases at J, with 8 bases between. The CDR3 consists of 12 residues. Looked up from germline, CDR1 is DFQATT and CDR2 is SNEGSKA (reference sequence).

V usage is TRBV5-1 and J usage is TRBJ2-3; perhaps TRBD1 as D (6 bases). The germline V gene has CDR1 SGHRS and CDR2 YFSETQ. This CDR3 region has 15 residues. Trimming stripped 4 bases from V and 5 bases from J, with 17 bases between. CDR3: CASSGDYRDVDTQYF. The CDR3 region has the DNA TGCGCCAGCAGCGGAGACTACAGGGATGTAGATACGCAGTATTTT. Full variable domain (rest looked up from reference TRBV5-1 and TRBJ2-3): KAGVTQTPRYLIKTRGQQVTLSCSPISGHRSVSWYQQTPGQGLQFLFEYFSETQRNKGNFPGRFSGRQFSNSRSEMNVSTLELGDSALYLCASSGDYRDVDTQYFGPGTRLTVL.

CDR3 coding DNA: TGTGCCAGCAGTGAATTCGCAGGGGAAAGGGACGAGCAGTACTTC. This codes for CASSEFAGERDEQYF. The chain is built from TRBV6-1 and TRBJ2-7; possible D gene TRBD1, 6 bases. Germline lookup yields CDR1 MNHNS and CDR2 SASEGT. The CDR3 is 15 residues long. Deletions cut 2 bases from V and 5 bases from J, with 16 bases between.

The chain has TRBV29-1 and TRBJ1-1; D uncertain. Trimming removed 3 bases from V and 0 bases from J, with 8 bases in between. Per the germline V gene, CDR1 is SQVTM and CDR2 is ANQGSEA. This CDR3 contains 13 residues. The CDR3 region has the DNA TGCAGCGTTGAGACGGGTTTGAACACTGAAGCTTTCTTT. This gives the protein CSVETGLNTEAFF.

The genes are TRBV6-1 and TRBJ2-1, with D possibly being TRBD1 (6 bases). The length of the CDR3 is 14 residues. From germline, CDR1 is MNHNS and CDR2 SASEGT. V lost 5 bases, J lost 2 bases, and 10 bases lay in between. CDR3 sequence (DNA): TGTGCCAGCAGTCCCCGGGACACCTACAATGAGCAGTTCTTC. It codes for CASSPRDTYNEQFF.

The chain couples TRBV27 to TRBJ2-7; D might be TRBD2 (7 bases). The CDR3 runs to 15 residues. Germline CDR1 and CDR2: MNHEY and SMNVEV (reference sequence). The V end lost 3 bases, the J end lost 2 bases, and 14 bases lay between the germline ends. In nucleotides, the CDR3 is TGTGCCAGCAGTTTGGGGGCAGCGGGACCCTACGAGCAGTACTTC. Translated: CASSLGAAGPYEQYF.

The rearrangement joins TRBV19 to TRBJ2-7, with 12 bases lining up with TRBD1. The CDR3 sequence is 16 residues long. The V and J ends lost 5 bases and 3 bases, in that order; junction bases with no gene match: 8. CDR1 LNHDA and CDR2 SQIVND come from the germline V gene (reference sequence). This CDR3 is CASSPGTGGANYEQYF. The CDR3 DNA sequence: TGTGCCAGTAGTCCCGGGACAGGGGGCGCAAACTACGAGCAGTACTTC.

V is TRBV7-2 and J is TRBJ2-2; D may be TRBD1 (5 bases). CDR1 is SGHTA, CDR2 FQGNSA, per germline. V was clipped by 2 bases and J by 4 bases, with 8 bases between them. CDR3 size: 14 residues. CDR3 protein: CASSLQGVTGELFF. The DNA for the CDR3 is TGTGCCAGCAGCTTACAGGGCGTCACCGGGGAGCTGTTTTTT.

The V gene is TRBV7-9, the J gene TRBJ2-5, with D uncertain. Trimming cost V 5 bases and J 1 base, with 11 bases left between them. The CDR3 length is 14 residues. Looked up from germline, CDR1 is SEHNR and CDR2 is FQNEAQ (reference sequence). In DNA, the CDR3 is TGTGCCAGCAGCCCACTACAACTCCAAGAGACCCAGTACTTC. Its translation is CASSPLQLQETQYF.

This chain uses TRBV6-2 or TRBV6-3 with TRBJ2-1; D is possibly TRBD2 (6 bases). From germline, CDR1 is MNHEY and CDR2 SVGEGT. Trimming removed 0 bases at V and 2 bases at J, with 17 bases between. This CDR3 has 18 amino acids. In nucleotides, the CDR3 is TGTGCCAGCAGTTACTCAATCGAGTTGGGGGGAACCTACAATGAGCAGTTCTTC. This codes for CASSYSIELGGTYNEQFF.

This clonotype was found a few times. The genes are TRBV11-3 and TRBJ2-2, with D hard to call. Trimming shortened V by 3 bases and J by 1 base, and 12 bases separated the two germline ends. Germline-derived CDR1 and CDR2 are SGHNT and YENEEA. The CDR3 runs 16 residues. The CDR3 DNA sequence: TGTGCCAGCAGCTTCGACTTGTCTGGGAACACCGGGGAGCTGTTTTTT. Translation: CASSFDLSGNTGELFF.

This clonotype was seen more than once but under ten times. V gene TRBV19 combines with J gene TRBJ2-7, with 7 nucleotides matching TRBD2. Germline lookup yields CDR1 LNHDA and CDR2 SQIVND (reference sequence). The CDR3 is 15 residues long. Trimming took 5 bases from V and 0 from J; bases not matched to a gene: 7. The CDR3 DNA sequence: TGTGCCAGTAGTGTAGGGCGGGGGAGCTCCTACGAGCAGTACGTC. Residues: CASSVGRGSSYEQYV.

V is TRBV12-3 or TRBV12-4 and J is TRBJ2-7, with D perhaps matching TRBD1 or TRBD2 (5 bases each). This CDR3 comprises 14 residues. Trimming removed 4 bases from V and 5 bases from J, with 15 bases in between. The chain's CDR3 is CASSSRGDVHEQYF. The CDR3 nucleotides are TGTGCCAGCAGTTCCCGAGGGGACGTCCACGAGCAGTACTTC.

V gene TRBV11-3 combines with J gene TRBJ2-1; D unresolved. V gave up 6 bases and J gave up 1 base, with 16 bases separating them. This CDR3 spans 16 amino acids. The germline gives CDR1 SGHNT, CDR2 YENEEA. The CDR3 bases are TGTGCCAGCAGTACTTTGCGGCGGTTTTCCTACAATGAGCAGTTCTTC. This sequence encodes CASSTLRRFSYNEQFF.

The chain uses TRBV12-3 or TRBV12-4 and TRBJ1-1, with 7 bases matching TRBD1. The length of the CDR3 is 15 residues. V lost 4 bases to trimming and J lost 7 bases; unmatched junction nucleotides: 12. The CDR3 reads CASSSPDREGVEAFF. For the CDR3, the DNA is TGTGCCAGCAGTTCGCCCGACAGGGAAGGGGTTGAAGCTTTCTTT.

Many counts were recorded for this clonotype. The chain couples TRBV7-2 to TRBJ2-1, with no clear D. Germline lookup yields CDR1 SGHTA and CDR2 FQGNSA. V shed 3 bases and J shed 8 bases, with 14 bases lying between them. The CDR3 has 14 residues. Here the CDR3 reads CASSFFSQDDEQFF. The CDR3 region has the DNA TGTGCCAGCAGCTTTTTTTCCCAAGACGATGAGCAGTTCTTC.

This chain connects TRBV20-1 to TRBJ1-6, with D possibly matching TRBD1 (5 bases). Trimming shortened V by 0 bases and J by 2 bases, and 11 bases separated the two germline ends. Germline assignment: CDR1 DFQATT and CDR2 SNEGSKA (reference sequence). The CDR3 runs to 16 residues. The CDR3 sequence is CSARDPQGTYNSPLHF. CDR3 sequence (DNA): TGCAGTGCTAGAGATCCCCAGGGAACCTATAATTCACCCCTCCACTTT.

The V call is TRBV27, the J call TRBJ1-2; 7 bases agree with TRBD1. This CDR3 is 14 amino acids long. V shed 5 bases and J 6 bases; nucleotides not matched to a gene: 9. Germline CDR1 reads MNHEY; CDR2 reads SMNVEV (reference sequence). The CDR3 coding sequence is TGTGCCAGCAGTCCTGTCCCAGGGGGGCATGGCTACACCTTC. Translation gives CASSPVPGGHGYTF.

Only a few counts were recorded for this clonotype. The chain employs TRBV19 and TRBJ2-1, with TRBD2 matching 12 bases. CDR1 is LNHDA and CDR2 is SQIVND in the germline V gene (reference sequence). This CDR3 region has 18 residues. The trim removed 2 bases at V and 3 bases at J, leaving 8 bases unmatched. In DNA, the CDR3 is TGTGCCAGTAGTATAACTAGCGGGAGGATCGGGTACTACAATGAGCAGTTCTTC. This codes for CASSITSGRIGYYNEQFF.